These T cell receptor beta chains were read from a single sample in a study of shared clonotypes between healthy human individuals. Profiled with immunoSEQ multiplex PCR; TCRdb holds only in-frame clones, not every one. The sample lists about 2 million clones; 85% to 95% were seen once. Sequencing was performed on naive CD4+ T cells sorted from blood. The source is a man aged 18 to 35 in good health. Each CDR3 is given with its conserved first and last residue. The D gene is left open where the match is weak. The size entry is marked missing in some rows and otherwise reads once, few, many or a size class.

length	size	V	D	J	DNA	CDR3
14	-	TRBV6-1	-	TRBJ2-7	TGTGCCAGCAGTCCTCGACTTCCCACCTACGAGCAGTACTTC	CASSPRLPTYEQYF
15	-	TRBV13	TRBD2	TRBJ2-1	TGTGCCAGCGGCATGACGGGACTAGTGAACCCTGAGCAGTTCTTC	CASGMTGLVNPEQFF
14	-	TRBV7-2	TRBD1	TRBJ1-2	TGTGCCAGCAGCCAAGAGCGGACAGGCTATGGCTACACCTTC	CASSQERTGYGYTF
14	once	TRBV27	TRBD1	TRBJ2-2	TGTGCCAGCACCCCGGACAGGGGCACCGGGGAGCTGTTTTTT	CASTPDRGTGELFF
13	once	TRBV6-6	-	TRBJ1-6	TGTGCCAGCAGTTACTCGACGCTGTCACCCCTCCACTTT	CASSYSTLSPLHF
13	-	TRBV6-5	-	TRBJ2-1	TGTGCCACCAATGTGGATGGAGTCAATGAGCAGTTCTTC	CATNVDGVNEQFF
13	-	TRBV5-4	-	TRBJ2-1	TGTGCCAGCGGAACAGGACGAGGCAATGAGCAGTTCTTC	CASGTGRGNEQFF
13	once	TRBV30	-	TRBJ2-3	TGTGCCTGGAGTCTACGGCCAACAGATACGCAGTATTTT	CAWSLRPTDTQYF
16	-	TRBV4-1	-	TRBJ1-1	TGCGCCAGCAGCCCGATGGGGAAGGGGGTTAGCACTGAAGCTTTCTTT	CASSPMGKGVSTEAFF
14	-	TRBV28	-	TRBJ2-7	TGTGCCAGCAGTTTTCGGACGGTCTCCTACGAGCAGTACTTC	CASSFRTVSYEQYF
11	-	TRBV2	-	TRBJ1-6	TGTGCCAGCAGTGATCGTTCACCCCTCCACTTT	CASSDRSPLHF
14	-	TRBV7-2	TRBD1	TRBJ2-7	TGTGCCAGCGGAAGGGGACAGGGGAGCTACGAGCAGTACTTC	CASGRGQGSYEQYF
17	-	TRBV5-1	TRBD2	TRBJ2-5	TGCGCCAGCAGCACTAGGACTAGCGGGGGTACGAAAGAGACCCAGTACTTC	CASSTRTSGGTKETQYF
12	-	TRBV19	-	TRBJ1-2	TGTGCCAGTCAGACCGGGGCCTATGGCTACACCTTC	CASQTGAYGYTF
14	-	TRBV7-2	-	TRBJ2-7	TGTGCCAGCAGCTTATTGCGGACCTCCTACGAGCAGTACTTC	CASSLLRTSYEQYF
10	-	TRBV5-8	-	TRBJ2-4	TGTGCCAGCAGCTTGACCATTCAGTACTTC	CASSLTIQYF
15	-	TRBV5-1	TRBD1	TRBJ1-5	TGCGCCAGCAGCCAGACAGGGGGCGCGTATCAGCCCCAGCATTTT	CASSQTGGAYQPQHF
13	-	TRBV5-1	-	TRBJ2-7	TGCGCCAGCAGCTTGGCGGGACTGAACGAGCAGTACTTC	CASSLAGLNEQYF
13	-	TRBV6-1	-	TRBJ1-5	TGTGCCAGCGACAGTCGCAGGAATCAGCCCCAGCATTTT	CASDSRRNQPQHF
14	-	TRBV5-5	-	TRBJ1-6	TGTGCCAGCAGCTTGGTATATCAGGTATCACCCCTCCACTTT	CASSLVYQVSPLHF
15	-	TRBV2	-	TRBJ1-2	TGTGCCAGCAGCGATGTACAGGGTAGTAGCTATGGCTACACCTTC	CASSDVQGSSYGYTF
15	-	TRBV28	-	TRBJ1-3	TGTGCCAGCAGACCTGACCCAGGGACTGGAAACACCATATATTTT	CASRPDPGTGNTIYF
15	-	TRBV9	TRBD1	TRBJ1-1	TGTGCCAGCAGCGCCCGGGACAGGGGTCCCACTGAAGCTTTCTTT	CASSARDRGPTEAFF
14	-	TRBV15	-	TRBJ2-2	TGTGCCACCAGCAGAGACCCGAACACCGGGGAGCTGTTTTTT	CATSRDPNTGELFF
12	-	TRBV30	-	TRBJ1-6	TGTGCCTGGAGTGTAAACAGTTCACCCCTCCACTTT	CAWSVNSSPLHF
13	-	TRBV28	-	TRBJ2-7	TGTGCCAGCGGTAGACTGTTTGGCTACGAGCAGTACTTC	CASGRLFGYEQYF
14	-	TRBV5-4	-	TRBJ2-7	TGTGCCAGCAGCTTGGATTTGTTAACCTACGAGCAGTACTTC	CASSLDLLTYEQYF
15	-	TRBV11-2	-	TRBJ1-1	TGTGCCAGCAGCTTAATAGTGGGCCCGAACACTGAAGCTTTCTTT	CASSLIVGPNTEAFF
14	-	TRBV19	-	TRBJ2-4	TGTGCCAGTACCCCGGCGGAGGTCCCAAACATTCAGTACTTC	CASTPAEVPNIQYF
15	-	TRBV18	-	TRBJ1-6	TGTGCCAGCTCACCAATAGGGGGAAATAATTCACCCCTCCACTTT	CASSPIGGNNSPLHF
14	once	TRBV19	-	TRBJ1-1	TGTGCCAGTAGTATAGAGGGTTTCAACACTGAAGCTTTCTTT	CASSIEGFNTEAFF
17	-	TRBV27	TRBD1	TRBJ1-6	TGTGCCAGCAGCTTAGTTTTCGGGACAGGGGGAAATTCACCCCTCCACTTT	CASSLVFGTGGNSPLHF
13	-	TRBV11-3	-	TRBJ1-1	TGTGCCAGCAGCTTAGATCGGCAGGGTGAAGCTTTCTTT	CASSLDRQGEAFF
16	-	TRBV19	-	TRBJ2-7	TGTGCCAGCTCGAGTCAGGGGCCACAGGGCTCCTACGAGCAGTACTTC	CASSSQGPQGSYEQYF
12	-	TRBV28	TRBD1	TRBJ1-2	TGTGCCAGCAGTTTGACAGGGGGAGGCTACACCTTC	CASSLTGGGYTF
12	-	TRBV30	-	TRBJ1-2	TGTGCCTGGAGGGGTTCTAACTATGGCTACACCTTC	CAWRGSNYGYTF
14	-	TRBV5-1	-	TRBJ2-5	TGCGCCAGCAGCTTGGAGCTTGCAGCCGAGACCCAGTACTTC	CASSLELAAETQYF
16	-	TRBV4-2	TRBD2	TRBJ2-2	TGTGCCAGCAGCCCCGGCGCCCAGCGGGAAACCGGGGAGCTGTTTTTT	CASSPGAQRETGELFF
16	-	TRBV7-9	-	TRBJ2-1	TGTGCCAGCAGCCCCTCGGGGGTGCTCTCCTACAATGAGCAGTTCTTC	CASSPSGVLSYNEQFF
13	-	TRBV10-3	-	TRBJ2-7	TGTGCCATCAGCGTCGGGCAGCCCGGCGAGCAGTACTTC	CAISVGQPGEQYF
13	-	TRBV10-3	-	TRBJ1-4	TGTGCCATCAGTGGGGGGAGCTCTGAAAAACTGTTTTTT	CAISGGSSEKLFF
13	-	TRBV6-1	TRBD1	TRBJ1-2	TGTGCCAGCAGTGTTCAGGGGGCAGAGGGCTACACCTTC	CASSVQGAEGYTF
14	-	TRBV5-4	-	TRBJ2-1	TGTGCCAGCAGCTTAGACATGCCCTACAATGAGCAGTTCTTC	CASSLDMPYNEQFF
13	-	TRBV28	TRBD1	TRBJ1-2	TGTGCCAGCAGGACAGGGCCGACCTATGGCTACACCTTC	CASRTGPTYGYTF
13	-	TRBV5-1	-	TRBJ1-2	TGCGCCAGCAGCTTGGGCGGGAACTATGGCTACACCTTC	CASSLGGNYGYTF